Each of the 19 T cell receptor beta chains below was sequenced from the same sample in a study of chemoradiotherapy in HPV16-positive cancers. TCRdb's copy holds only in-frame clones and misses some; the assay was immunoSEQ multiplex PCR. The sample holds tens of thousands of clones, more than 75% seen once. The sample was blood, taken from a patient who underwent chemoradiotherapy. Receptors originate from a human donor with HPV-associated anogenital cancer.

The chain is built from TRBV5-6 and TRBJ1-5; tentatively, D is TRBD1 (6 bases). This CDR3 region has 16 residues. Per germline, CDR1 SGHDT and CDR2 YYEEEE. Trimming removed 4 bases from V and 0 bases from J, with 14 bases in between. The CDR3 nucleotides are TGTGCCAGCAGCGGGGGCGGACCAAATAGCAATCAGCCCCAGCATTTT. Translated: CASSGGGPNSNQPQHF.

This clone has a handful of counts. Other DNA sequences within the sample encode an identical CDR3. This sequence joins TRBV7-8 and TRBJ1-5, with 7 positions matching TRBD1. J was trimmed by 4 bases and V by 8 bases; bases with no gene match: 8. The CDR3 consists of 14 residues. Germline loops: CDR1 SGHVS, CDR2 FQNEAQ. Here the CDR3 reads CASRLQGFNQPQHF. CDR3 DNA: TGTGCCAGCCGTTTACAGGGGTTTAATCAGCCCCAGCATTTT.

The chain couples TRBV5-1 to TRBJ2-2; D is perhaps TRBD1 (6 bases). Germline-derived CDR1 and CDR2 are SGHRS and YFSETQ. CDR3 length equals 14 residues. V lost 4 bases to trimming and J lost 7 bases, with 14 bases between them. DNA of the CDR3: TGCGCCAGCAGCCGGGACATCGAAGGCGGGGAGCTGTTTTTT. It specifies CASSRDIEGGELFF. Drawing the rest from reference TRBV5-1 and TRBJ2-2, the complete variable domain is KAGVTQTPRYLIKTRGQQVTLSCSPISGHRSVSWYQQTPGQGLQFLFEYFSETQRNKGNFPGRFSGRQFSNSRSEMNVSTLELGDSALYLCASSRDIEGGELFFGEGSRLTVL.

J is TRBJ2-7 and V is TRBV4-2, with a tentative D call TRBD1 (6 bases). CDR1 is LGHNA, CDR2 YNFKEQ, per germline. Trimming stripped 3 bases from V and 2 bases from J, with 17 bases between. The CDR3 has 16 amino acids. For the CDR3, the DNA is TGTGCCAGCAGCCAGGGCCCGGCACAGGGAGCCTACGAGCAGTACTTC. Encoded protein: CASSQGPAQGAYEQYF.

J is TRBJ2-7 and V is TRBV30, with 8 bases matching TRBD2. V dropped 2 bases and J dropped 7; count of bases not matched to a gene: 7. This CDR3 comprises 13 residues. The germline CDR1 and CDR2 sequences are GTSNPN and SVGIG (reference sequence). CDR3 DNA: TGTGCCTGGAGTCCGGGAGGGGCGGGGGAGCAGTACTTC. Translated: CAWSPGGAGEQYF.

The chain combines TRBV7-3 with TRBJ2-7; D may match TRBD1 or TRBD2 (5 bases each). V was trimmed by 4 bases and J by 5 bases, leaving 18 bases between them. The CDR3 totals 15 residues. Germline V gene lookup returns CDR1 SGHTA and CDR2 FQGTGA. The CDR3 loop reads CASSSTGRRIDEQYF. CDR3 coding DNA: TGTGCCAGCAGCTCTACGGGACGGAGGATTGACGAGCAGTACTTC.

The CDR3 coding sequence is TGTGCCAGCAGCGAACAGGGTACTGGCACTGAAGCTTTCTTT. Encoded protein: CASSEQGTGTEAFF. The rearrangement uses TRBV9 and TRBJ1-1; a weak D match, TRBD1 (6 bases). Germline CDR1 reads SGDLS; CDR2 reads YYNGEE. V lost 3 bases to trimming and J lost 4 bases, with 13 bases between them. The CDR3 contains 14 residues.

V is TRBV5-4 and J is TRBJ1-6; D might be TRBD1 (5 bases). Trimming took off 0 bases at V and 10 bases at J, with 14 bases between the two ends. The CDR3 length is 15 residues. Germline loops: CDR1 SGHNT, CDR2 YYREEE (reference sequence). The CDR3 here is CASSLAQGEASPLHF. DNA for the CDR3: TGTGCCAGCAGCTTGGCTCAGGGAGAGGCGTCACCCCTCCACTTT.

This clone has only a few counts. The J gene is TRBJ1-5, the V gene TRBV6-5; D not certain. V lost 2 bases and J lost 7, with 12 bases in between. Germline V CDR1 and CDR2: MNHEY, SVGAGI. CDR3 length: 14 residues. CDR3 protein: CASSYRVGGQPQHF. In DNA form, the CDR3 reads TGTGCCAGCAGTTACAGGGTTGGAGGACAGCCCCAGCATTTT.

The rearrangement uses TRBV6-1 and TRBJ1-1; the D is unclear. Germline V gives CDR1 MNHNS, CDR2 SASEGT. Trimming left V 3 bases short and J 2 bases short, with 7 bases between. This CDR3 is built from 13 residues. CDR3 sequence (DNA): TGTGCCAGCAGTGAGATAGTAAACACTGAAGCTTTCTTT. Translating gives CASSEIVNTEAFF.

This chain joins TRBV30 and TRBJ1-2; D gene ambiguous. The CDR3 has 13 residues. V was shortened by 4 bases and J by 13 bases, with 22 bases between the two germline ends. The germline V gene has CDR1 GTSNPN and CDR2 SVGIG (reference sequence). CDR3 DNA sequence: TGTGCCTGGAAAACGGAAAGGTCAATCCCCTGCACCTTC. Encoded protein: CAWKTERSIPCTF.

The chain combines TRBV4-1 with TRBJ2-3; possible D gene TRBD1, 5 bases. This CDR3 contains 16 residues. V was cut by 5 bases and J by 1 base, with 16 bases left in between. The germline CDR1 and CDR2 sequences are MGHRA and YSYEKL. The CDR3 region has the DNA TGCGCCAGCAGCTTCCCCGAACAGGCCGGCACAGATACGCAGTATTTT. This codes for CASSFPEQAGTDTQYF.

The chain employs TRBV7-2 and TRBJ2-2; 7 bases map to TRBD1. The CDR3 has 13 amino acids. Trimming cost V 6 bases and J 6 bases; bases outside gene matches: 4. From germline, CDR1 is SGHTA and CDR2 FQGNSA. CDR3 DNA sequence: TGTGCCAGCAGTCAAACAGGGGCCGGGGAGCTGTTTTTT. As protein: CASSQTGAGELFF.

The chain links TRBV7-9 to TRBJ1-4; D gene uncertain. The CDR3 spans 10 residues. CDR1 and CDR2 (germline): SEHNR, FQNEAQ (reference sequence). V was pared by 9 bases and J by 2 bases, with 1 base between. The CDR3 reads CASTNEKLFF. Written as DNA, the CDR3 is TGTGCCAGTACTAATGAAAAACTGTTTTTT.

The V gene is TRBV9, the J gene TRBJ1-1; D is unclear. The CDR3 runs to 12 residues. V dropped 0 bases and J dropped 6 bases, with 6 bases sitting between them. The germline V gene has CDR1 SGDLS and CDR2 YYNGEE. The CDR3 here is CASSVGRSEAFF. CDR3 DNA sequence: TGTGCCAGCAGCGTAGGGAGGTCTGAAGCTTTCTTT.

This clone was counted only a few times. This sequence joins TRBV6-5 and TRBJ2-5; D perhaps matches TRBD2 (5 bases). There are 13 residues in the CDR3. Germline loops: CDR1 MNHEY, CDR2 SVGAGI. V was shortened by 7 bases and J by 3 bases, with 12 bases between the two germline ends. This CDR3 is CASTPPGEETQYF. CDR3 in DNA: TGTGCCAGCACCCCTCCCGGGGAAGAGACCCAGTACTTC.

The genes are TRBV29-1 and TRBJ2-1; 9 bases align to TRBD2. CDR1 SQVTM and CDR2 ANQGSEA come from the germline V gene. CDR3 length: 14 amino acids. V was clipped by 5 bases and J by 6 bases; unmatched bases: 8. The CDR3 reads CSVYHISGSNEQFF. The CDR3 nucleotides read TGCAGCGTTTACCATATTAGCGGGAGCAATGAGCAGTTCTTC.

This clone has only one observation. J is TRBJ2-7 and V is TRBV7-2, with D possibly being TRBD2 (6 bases). Germline CDR1 reads SGHTA; CDR2 reads FQGNSA. Trimming took off 1 base at V and 2 bases at J, with 12 bases between the two ends. The CDR3 has 15 residues. The CDR3 bases are TGTGCCAGCAGCTTAGATACTAGCAGGACCTACGAGCAGTACTTC. Encoded protein: CASSLDTSRTYEQYF.

V gene TRBV6-1 combines with J gene TRBJ2-1; weak D call: TRBD1 (5 bases). The CDR3 runs 18 residues. Germline V gene sequence: CDR1 MNHNS, CDR2 SASEGT. The V end was cut by 1 base, the J end by 5 bases, with 21 bases between. The CDR3 protein is CASSEVTEETAPHNEQFF. For the CDR3, the DNA is TGTGCCAGCAGTGAAGTTACAGAGGAGACAGCGCCTCACAATGAGCAGTTCTTC.